Listed here are 3 T cell receptor beta chains from one sample, sequenced in a study of blood T cells in healthy people across ages. Using a J-beta primer mix together with a sample-barcoded 5' primer, a second PCR was run for 7 to 11 cycles. TCRdb used MiXCR to reprocess the 5' RACE reads, holding one entry per CDR3 protein. The table records about 1,500,000 distinct CDR3 sequences, approximately 42% of them present only once. Sequencing input: blood. These receptor sequences come from a woman aged 18-35 years in good health.

Ten or more counts support this clonotype. This rearrangement joins TRBV20-1 to TRBJ2-3; tentatively, D is TRBD1 (6 bases). CDR1 and CDR2 from the germline V gene are DFQATT and SNEGSKA (reference sequence). The CDR3 sequence is 15 residues long. V lost 6 bases and J 2 bases, leaving 18 bases between the germline ends. In nucleotides, the CDR3 is TGCAGTGCCAAGATAGGGGCAGGGGACACAGATACGCAGTATTTT. Translating it yields CSAKIGAGDTDTQYF.

This clonotype was detected a few times. The chain combines TRBV6-5 with TRBJ2-5; unclear D gene. Germline assignment: CDR1 MNHEY and CDR2 SVGAGI. The CDR3 spans 13 residues. Trimming left V 2 bases short and J 4 bases short, with 8 bases between. The DNA of the CDR3 is TGTGCCAGCAGTTACGCCCTTGGAGAGACCCAGTACTTC. Its translation is CASSYALGETQYF.

The chain uses TRBV5-1 and TRBJ2-7; D may be TRBD1 (5 bases). The CDR3 length is 15 residues. V lost 4 bases to trimming and J lost 0 bases, with 14 bases between them. The germline CDR1 and CDR2 sequences are SGHRS and YFSETQ. CDR3 protein: CASSTDSVLSYEQYF. DNA of the CDR3: TGCGCCAGCAGCACCGACAGCGTGCTCTCCTACGAGCAGTACTTC.